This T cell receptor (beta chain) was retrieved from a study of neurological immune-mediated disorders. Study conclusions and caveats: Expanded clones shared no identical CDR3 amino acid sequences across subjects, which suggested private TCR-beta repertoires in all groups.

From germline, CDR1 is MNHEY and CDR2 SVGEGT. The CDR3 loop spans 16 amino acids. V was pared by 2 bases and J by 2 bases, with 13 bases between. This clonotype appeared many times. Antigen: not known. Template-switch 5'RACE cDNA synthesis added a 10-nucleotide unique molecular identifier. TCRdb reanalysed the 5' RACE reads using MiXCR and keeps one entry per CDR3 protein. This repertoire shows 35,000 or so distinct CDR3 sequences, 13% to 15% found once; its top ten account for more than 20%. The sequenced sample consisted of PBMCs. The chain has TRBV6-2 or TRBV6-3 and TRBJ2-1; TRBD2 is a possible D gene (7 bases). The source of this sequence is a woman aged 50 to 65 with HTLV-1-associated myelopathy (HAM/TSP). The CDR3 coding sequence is TGTGCCAGCAGTTACCACGTGGGGGGGCCCTACAATGAGCAGTTCTTC. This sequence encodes CASSYHVGGPYNEQFF.